What follows are 26 T cell receptor beta chains derived from one specimen sequenced in a study of blood T cell repertoires in COVID-19. Sequencing was performed with immunoSEQ multiplex PCR; in TCRdb, only in-frame clones are kept and a portion is missing. The sample includes over 150,000 clones, roughly 86% seen only once; the top ten take approximately 0.6%. What was sequenced was peripheral blood. All receptors derive from a man in his sixties with COVID-19, enrolled during active disease.

The chain uses TRBV6-1 and TRBJ1-3; D might be TRBD1 (6 bases). Germline V CDR1 and CDR2: MNHNS, SASEGT. Trimming took 6 bases from V and 4 from J, leaving 13 bases between them. The CDR3 contains 14 residues. The CDR3: CASREQGLGNTIYF. CDR3 nucleotide sequence: TGTGCCAGCAGAGAACAGGGTCTCGGAAACACCATATATTTT.

This sequence joins TRBV6-6 and TRBJ1-3; D is possibly TRBD1 (6 bases). V lost 6 bases and J lost 2, with 14 bases in between. This CDR3 comprises 15 residues. Germline-derived CDR1 and CDR2 are MNHNY and SVGAGI (reference sequence). This chain's CDR3 is CASRLQGRTGNTIYF. The CDR3 DNA sequence: TGTGCCAGCAGACTCCAGGGGCGTACTGGAAACACCATATATTTT.

This rearrangement joins TRBV5-1 to TRBJ2-2; 9 bases match TRBD2. The germline V gene encodes CDR1 SGHRS and CDR2 YFSETQ. This CDR3 contains 14 residues. With V trimmed by 0 bases and J by 6 bases, 0 bases remained unmatched. The CDR3 region has the DNA TGCGCCAGCAGCTTGGGGACTAGCGCCGGGGAGCTGTTTTTT. Translated: CASSLGTSAGELFF.

The chain is built from TRBV13 and TRBJ1-1; no firm D call. Trimming took off 5 bases at V and 5 bases at J, with 9 bases between the two ends. CDR3 length equals 12 residues. The germline CDR1 and CDR2 sequences are PRHDT and FYEKMQ (reference sequence). This chain's CDR3 is CASSQTETEAFF. The CDR3 DNA sequence: TGTGCCAGCAGCCAAACAGAAACTGAAGCTTTCTTT.

The V call is TRBV7-3, the J call TRBJ2-1, with 8 bases that match TRBD2. The V segment lost 4 bases and the J segment 4 bases; nucleotides outside the gene matches: 6. The V gene's germline CDR1 is SGHTA and CDR2 FQGTGA. The length of the CDR3 is 15 residues. DNA for the CDR3: TGTGCCAGCAGCTCGCGGGGGGTTCCGTACAATGAGCAGTTCTTC. As protein: CASSSRGVPYNEQFF.

The count of this clone is one. The V call is TRBV9, the J call TRBJ2-2, with 11 bases aligning to TRBD2. This CDR3 spans 16 amino acids. The V segment lost 3 bases and the J segment 6 bases; nucleotides outside the gene matches: 7. Germline V gives CDR1 SGDLS, CDR2 YYNGEE. This CDR3 reads CASSGTSGSFAGELFF. CDR3 nucleotide sequence: TGTGCCAGCAGCGGCACTAGCGGGAGTTTCGCCGGGGAGCTGTTTTTT.

This clone turned up a few times. The CDR3 region has the DNA TGTGCCAGTAGTATAGACTTGGACAGGGTTAATTCACCCCTCCACTTT. Its protein is CASSIDLDRVNSPLHF. The J gene is TRBJ1-6, the V gene TRBV19, with TRBD1 matching 8 bases. The CDR3 has 16 amino acids. V lost 0 bases to trimming and J lost 6 bases; unmatched junction nucleotides: 4. The germline V gene has CDR1 LNHDA and CDR2 SQIVND (reference sequence).

The chain is built from TRBV30 and TRBJ1-4; D remains unclear. The germline CDR1 and CDR2 sequences are GTSNPN and SVGIG (reference sequence). V was clipped by 4 bases and J by 0 bases, with 9 bases between them. This CDR3 region has 14 residues. CDR3 amino acids: CAWKRAATNEKLFF. The CDR3 bases are TGTGCCTGGAAGAGGGCGGCAACTAATGAAAAACTGTTTTTT.

The chain uses TRBV7-8 and TRBJ1-5; the D gene is possibly TRBD1 (6 bases). The V and J ends lost 2 bases and 2 bases respectively, with 13 bases between them. The CDR3 loop spans 16 amino acids. CDR1 is SGHVS and CDR2 is FQNEAQ in the germline V gene. CDR3 amino acids: CASSLKGGLGNQPQHF. CDR3 sequence (DNA): TGTGCCAGCAGCTTAAAGGGGGGGTTGGGCAATCAGCCCCAGCATTTT. Filled out from reference TRBV7-8 and TRBJ1-5, the complete variable domain reads GAGVSQSPRYKVAKRGQDVALRCDPISGHVSLFWYQQALGQGPEFLTYFQNEAQLDKSGLPSDRFFAERPEGSVSTLKIQRTQQEDSAVYLCASSLKGGLGNQPQHFGDGTRLSIL.

The chain combines TRBV2 with TRBJ1-1; D is unresolved. The germline CDR1 and CDR2 sequences are SNHLY and FYNNEI. CDR3 length equals 14 residues. The V and J ends lost 5 bases and 4 bases respectively, with 14 bases between them. The CDR3 protein is CASSLTAGFTEAFF. CDR3 sequence (DNA): TGTGCCAGCAGTTTAACAGCTGGGTTCACTGAAGCTTTCTTT.

This clone showed up just a few times. This chain connects TRBV27 to TRBJ2-7, with D possibly being TRBD1 (5 bases). In germline, CDR1 is MNHEY, CDR2 SMNVEV (reference sequence). This CDR3 is 14 amino acids long. V gave up 2 bases and J gave up 0 bases, with 8 bases separating them. The CDR3 spells CASSLSRDSYEQYF. In nucleotides, the CDR3 is TGTGCCAGCAGTTTAAGCAGGGACTCCTACGAGCAGTACTTC.

In nucleotides, the CDR3 is TGTGCCAGCAGCTTAGATGCAGGGGGCACTGAAGCTTTCTTT. This encodes CASSLDAGGTEAFF. V is TRBV7-2 and J is TRBJ1-1; 7 bases align to TRBD1. This CDR3 comprises 14 residues. The V gene's germline CDR1 is SGHTA and CDR2 FQGNSA. J was trimmed by 4 bases and V by 1 base; bases with no gene match: 3.

This clone was counted ten times or more. The chain is built from TRBV4-2 and TRBJ2-1, with D unresolved. Germline CDR1 reads LGHNA; CDR2 reads YNFKEQ. V gave up 3 bases and J gave up 1 base, with 10 bases separating them. This CDR3 region has 15 residues. CDR3 DNA: TGTGCCAGCAGCCAGGAGTGGAGTTCCTACAATGAGCAGTTCTTC. This codes for CASSQEWSSYNEQFF.

J is TRBJ1-4 and V is TRBV30, with 7 bases lining up with TRBD1. Germline CDR1 and CDR2: GTSNPN and SVGIG (reference sequence). With V trimmed by 2 bases and J by 7 bases, 7 bases remained unmatched. This CDR3 is 14 amino acids long. DNA for the CDR3: TGTGCCTGGAGTAAAAAGGGGGCGGGTGAAAAACTGTTTTTT. Translation gives CAWSKKGAGEKLFF. Drawing the rest from reference TRBV30 and TRBJ1-4, the complete variable domain is SQTIHQWPATLVQPVGSPLSLECTVEGTSNPNLYWYRQAAGRGLQLLFYSVGIGQISSEVPQNLSASRPQDRQFILSSKKLLLSDSGFYLCAWSKKGAGEKLFFGSGTQLSVL.

The rearrangement joins TRBV5-4 to TRBJ2-7; 10 bases agree with TRBD1. CDR1 and CDR2 (germline): SGHNT, YYREEE (reference sequence). Germline trimming cut 4 bases from V and 5 bases from J; bases unmatched to any gene: 9. The CDR3 is 15 residues long. CDR3: CASSTAGQGLNEQYF. CDR3 sequence (DNA): TGTGCCAGCAGCACTGCGGGACAGGGGTTGAACGAGCAGTACTTC.

The V and J genes are TRBV19 and TRBJ1-2; TRBD1 matches at 7 bases. Germline V gene sequence: CDR1 LNHDA, CDR2 SQIVND (reference sequence). After removal of 11 bases from V and 3 bases from J, the junction contained 12 bases not matched to a gene. CDR3 size: 14 residues. CDR3 residues: CAAQGGGGYYGYTF. CDR3 coding DNA: TGTGCCGCCCAAGGAGGGGGCGGGTACTATGGCTACACCTTC. Full variable domain (outside the CDR3, taken from reference TRBV19 and TRBJ1-2): DGGITQSPKYLFRKEGQNVTLSCEQNLNHDAMYWYRQDPGQGLRLIYYSQIVNDFQKGDIAEGYSVSREKKESFPLTVTSAQKNPTAFYLCAAQGGGGYYGYTFGSGTRLTVV.

The V gene is TRBV9, the J gene TRBJ1-3; D may be TRBD1 (5 bases). There are 14 residues in the CDR3. The V and J ends lost 4 bases and 8 bases respectively, with 16 bases between them. CDR1 SGDLS and CDR2 YYNGEE come from the germline V gene. The DNA for the CDR3 is TGTGCCAGCAGCCAGACAGCTCTGCCAGACACCATATATTTT. It is translated as CASSQTALPDTIYF.

The chain couples TRBV7-8 to TRBJ1-6; TRBD1 aligns across 8 bases. The CDR3 contains 18 residues. Trimming took 2 bases from V and 0 from J; bases not matched to a gene: 6. Germline V gene data show CDR1 as SGHVS and CDR2 as FQNEAQ. Written as DNA, the CDR3 is TGTGCCAGCAGCTTATGGGGACAGGTCTTCTCCTATAATTCACCCCTCCACTTT. It specifies CASSLWGQVFSYNSPLHF. The full variable domain, with the rest looked up from reference TRBV7-8 and TRBJ1-6, is GAGVSQSPRYKVAKRGQDVALRCDPISGHVSLFWYQQALGQGPEFLTYFQNEAQLDKSGLPSDRFFAERPEGSVSTLKIQRTQQEDSAVYLCASSLWGQVFSYNSPLHFGNGTRLTVT.

The rearrangement uses TRBV11-2 and TRBJ1-2; TRBD1 matches at 7 bases. Germline CDR1 is SGHAT and CDR2 is FQNNGV. The CDR3 length is 13 residues. The ends lost 3 bases at V and 8 bases at J; junction bases unmatched: 6. The CDR3 protein is CASSLRQGFGYTF. As DNA, the CDR3 is TGTGCCAGCAGCTTGAGACAGGGTTTCGGCTACACCTTC.

The chain combines TRBV18 with TRBJ2-5; possible D gene TRBD1, 5 bases. Between the trimmed V and J ends, which lost 0 bases and 2 bases, there was a span of 10 bases. CDR3 length: 15 amino acids. Germline-derived CDR1 and CDR2 are KGHSH and LQKENI. In DNA form, the CDR3 reads TGTGCCAGCTCACCACCGGTGACAGAACAAGAGACCCAGTACTTC. As protein: CASSPPVTEQETQYF.

This clone appeared a few times. V usage is TRBV4-2 and J usage is TRBJ1-1; D not resolved. This CDR3 has 14 residues. Trimming cost V 0 bases and J 3 bases, with 8 bases left between them. The germline V gene encodes CDR1 LGHNA and CDR2 YNFKEQ. CDR3 protein: CASSQELRYTEAFF. For the CDR3, the DNA is TGTGCCAGCAGCCAAGAGTTACGGTACACTGAAGCTTTCTTT.

The gene calls are TRBV7-2 and TRBJ2-1; tentative D call: TRBD1 (7 bases). The CDR3 contains 15 residues. Per the germline V gene, CDR1 is SGHTA and CDR2 is FQGNSA. V lost 7 bases to trimming and J lost 4 bases, with 17 bases between them. CDR3 nucleotides: TGTGCCAGCACCGGGGGTAGGGGGCAATACAATGAGCAGTTCTTC. It is translated as CASTGGRGQYNEQFF.

J is TRBJ2-7 and V is TRBV7-9; 7 bases map to TRBD2. The V gene end was trimmed by 5 bases and the J gene end by 3 bases; junction bases not matched to a gene: 7. This CDR3 is built from 14 residues. Germline-derived CDR1 and CDR2 are SEHNR and FQNEAQ (reference sequence). CDR3 residues: CASSLSGGYYEQYF. CDR3 bases: TGTGCCAGCAGCCTGTCGGGGGGATACTACGAGCAGTACTTC.

This clone was recorded once. The chain carries TRBV6-5 and TRBJ1-3, with 7 bases identical to TRBD1. This CDR3 contains 15 residues. V shed 7 bases and J 0 bases; nucleotides not matched to a gene: 6. Germline V gene sequence: CDR1 MNHEY, CDR2 SVGAGI. The DNA for the CDR3 is TGTGCCAGCACAGGACAGGCGAGCTCTGGAAACACCATATATTTT. Amino acids: CASTGQASSGNTIYF.

V is TRBV4-3 and J is TRBJ1-5; the D gene is possibly TRBD1 (5 bases). Germline V CDR1 and CDR2: LGHNA, YSLEER. The germline V and J ends were trimmed by 4 bases and 7 bases, with 14 bases remaining between them. The CDR3 runs 14 residues. The CDR3 DNA follows: TGCGCCAGCAGCCCTACCCAGGGAGGACAGCCCCAGCATTTT. Protein: CASSPTQGGQPQHF.

The V call is TRBV11-2, the J call TRBJ1-4; D gene ambiguous. The CDR3 consists of 14 residues. Trimming took off 1 base at V and 5 bases at J, with 8 bases between the two ends. CDR1 is SGHAT, CDR2 FQNNGV, per germline. The CDR3 region has the DNA TGTGCCAGCAGCTTAGGGCGGAGAAATGAAAAACTGTTTTTT. It encodes CASSLGRRNEKLFF.